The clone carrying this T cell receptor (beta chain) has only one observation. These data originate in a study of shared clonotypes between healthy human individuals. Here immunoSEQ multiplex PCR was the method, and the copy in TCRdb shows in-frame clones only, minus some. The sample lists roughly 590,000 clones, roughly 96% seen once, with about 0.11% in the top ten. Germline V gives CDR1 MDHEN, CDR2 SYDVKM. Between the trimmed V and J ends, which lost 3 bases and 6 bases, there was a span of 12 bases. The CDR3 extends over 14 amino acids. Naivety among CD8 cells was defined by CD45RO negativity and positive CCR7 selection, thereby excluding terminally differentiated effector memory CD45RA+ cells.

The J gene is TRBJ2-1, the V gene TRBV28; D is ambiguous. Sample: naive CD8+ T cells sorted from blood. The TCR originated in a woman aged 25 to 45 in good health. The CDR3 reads CASSFGDWGNEQFF. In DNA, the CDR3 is TGTGCCAGCAGTTTCGGAGACTGGGGCAATGAGCAGTTCTTC.